What follows describes a single T cell receptor (beta chain). The antigen is undetermined. CDR1 and CDR2 from the germline V gene are MDHEN and SYDVKM. The CDR3 length is 16 residues. Trimming removed 2 bases from V and 4 bases from J; junction bases left unmatched: 8. TCRdb fed the PCR reads into MiXCR, producing one record per CDR3 protein. The sample lists 70,000 to 90,000 distinct CDR3 sequences; 20% to 25% were seen once. The data stem from a study of molecular identifiers for immune sequencing clone quantification. For the study at large: Replicate experiments divided RNA from about 20,000 or 100,000 naive CD8 cells into five parts and sequenced four.

Study results and limitations: Jurkat TCR RNA spiked in from one cell (amid some 1 million naive cells) was reportedly detectable. Clones that had above 20 RNA copies took up over 99% of effector molecules but under 1% in naive cells.

The chain links TRBV28 to TRBJ2-1; 7 bases match TRBD2. The origin of this receptor is a human donor in good health. Some libraries in this study had Jurkat cell RNA spiked in. Input material: naive CD8+ T cells from blood, with Jurkat cell RNA spiked in. Regarding subset: FACS-sorted CD8+CD4-CCR7+CD45RA+ naive T cells. CDR3 loop: CASSLIGGGGYNEQFF. The CDR3 region has the DNA TGTGCCAGCAGTTTAATCGGCGGCGGGGGATACAATGAGCAGTTCTTC.